The T cell receptor (beta chain) under discussion was sequenced for a study of cytomegalovirus exposure and HLA in healthy donors. Study information: Genetic ancestry analysis placed under 90% of the 300 to 400 donors that were genotyped in the Caucasian-associated cluster. General observations from the study: A later analysis found that most CMV-associated TCR beta chains appeared HLA-restricted. Most observed TCR sequences were rare, whereas some public TCRs were detected in many donors.

Note on this clone: Its antigen is not known.

The V gene lost 0 bases and the J gene lost 2 bases, with 13 bases spanning the gap. Germline V lookup: CDR1 SGDLS, CDR2 YYNGEE. CDR3 length: 16 amino acids. Those who donated were healthy bone marrow donors. PCR was performed using 60 Vbeta and 13 Jbeta primers. Some clones are missing from TCRdb's copy, which holds only in-frame ones; the method was immunoSEQ multiplex PCR. The sample contains about 160,000 clones, roughly four fifths of which appear only once. The material sequenced was PBMCs. The rearrangement links TRBV9 to TRBJ2-3, with D uncertain. The sequence was collected from a man in his sixties in good health and CMV-seronegative. The CDR3 loop reads CASSVAGGSPTDTQYF. The CDR3 nucleotides read TGTGCCAGCAGCGTAGCAGGTGGGTCCCCCACAGATACGCAGTATTTT. Using reference TRBV9 and TRBJ2-3 for the parts outside the CDR3, the full variable domain is DSGVTQTPKHLITATGQRVTLRCSPRSGDLSVYWYQQSLDQGLQFLIQYYNGEERAKGNILERFSAQQFPDLHSELNLSSLELGDSALYFCASSVAGGSPTDTQYFGPGTRLTVL.